The T cell receptor beta chain under discussion was sequenced for a study of cytomegalovirus exposure and HLA in healthy donors. Study-level results: Analysis was carried out at a later point, and it linked a missense DCLRE1C variant to TCR beta V- and J-gene trimming.

CDR3 length: 16 residues. V shed 2 bases, J shed 5 bases, and the junction held 5 bases outside the gene matches. Germline values: CDR1 MRHNA, CDR2 SNTAGT. PCR employed 60 Vbeta and 13 Jbeta primers. Sequencing was performed with immunoSEQ multiplex PCR; in TCRdb, only in-frame clones are kept and a portion is missing. Of 90,000 to 100,000 clones listed, roughly 80% are singletons. This clone was picked up a small number of times. The antigen remains undetermined. The sample was PBMCs. The V gene is TRBV6-4, the J gene TRBJ2-2, with 10 bases aligning to TRBD1. This receptor was obtained from a man aged 40-50 years in good health and CMV-seronegative. DNA for the CDR3: TGTGCCAGCAGTGACGGGTCGGGACAGGGGACCGGGGAGCTGTTTTTT. Its protein product is CASSDGSGQGTGELFF.